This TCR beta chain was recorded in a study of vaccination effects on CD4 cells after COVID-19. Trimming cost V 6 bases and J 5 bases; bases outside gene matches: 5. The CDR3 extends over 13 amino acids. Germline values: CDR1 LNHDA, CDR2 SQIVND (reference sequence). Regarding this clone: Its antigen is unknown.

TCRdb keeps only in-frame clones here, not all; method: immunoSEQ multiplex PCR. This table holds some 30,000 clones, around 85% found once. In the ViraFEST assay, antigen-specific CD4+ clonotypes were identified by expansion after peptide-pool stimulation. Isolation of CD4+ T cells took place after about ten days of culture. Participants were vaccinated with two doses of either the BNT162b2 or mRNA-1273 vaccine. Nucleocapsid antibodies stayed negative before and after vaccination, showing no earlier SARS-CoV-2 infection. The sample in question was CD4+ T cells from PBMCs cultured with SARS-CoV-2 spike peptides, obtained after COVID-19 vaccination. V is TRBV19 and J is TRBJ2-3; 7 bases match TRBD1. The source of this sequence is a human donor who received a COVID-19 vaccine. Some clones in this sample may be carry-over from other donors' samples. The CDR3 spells CASSWQGEDTQYF. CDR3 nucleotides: TGTGCCAGTAGCTGGCAGGGGGAAGATACGCAGTATTTT.